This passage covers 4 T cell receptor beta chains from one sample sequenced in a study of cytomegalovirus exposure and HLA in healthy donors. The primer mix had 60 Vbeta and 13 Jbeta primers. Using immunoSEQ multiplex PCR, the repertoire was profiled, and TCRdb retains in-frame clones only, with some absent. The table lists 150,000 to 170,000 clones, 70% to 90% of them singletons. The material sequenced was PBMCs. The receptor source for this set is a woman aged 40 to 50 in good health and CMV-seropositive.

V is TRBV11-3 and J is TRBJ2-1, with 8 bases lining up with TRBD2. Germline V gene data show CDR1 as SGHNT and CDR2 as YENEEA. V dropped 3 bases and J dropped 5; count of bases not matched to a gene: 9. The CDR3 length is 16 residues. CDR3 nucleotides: TGTGCCAGCAGCTTGTTCACGGGAGGGAGGGACAATGAGCAGTTCTTC. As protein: CASSLFTGGRDNEQFF.

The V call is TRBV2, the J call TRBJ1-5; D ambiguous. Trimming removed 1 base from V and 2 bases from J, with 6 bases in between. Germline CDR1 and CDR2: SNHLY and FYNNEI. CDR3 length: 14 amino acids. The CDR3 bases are TGTGCCAGCAGTGAAGACCAGGGCAATCAGCCCCAGCATTTT. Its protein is CASSEDQGNQPQHF. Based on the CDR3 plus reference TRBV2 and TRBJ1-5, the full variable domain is EPEVTQTPSHQVTQMGQEVILRCVPISNHLYFYWYRQILGQKVEFLVSFYNNEISEKSEIFDDQFSVERPDGSNFTLKIRSTKLEDSAMYFCASSEDQGNQPQHFGDGTRLSIL.

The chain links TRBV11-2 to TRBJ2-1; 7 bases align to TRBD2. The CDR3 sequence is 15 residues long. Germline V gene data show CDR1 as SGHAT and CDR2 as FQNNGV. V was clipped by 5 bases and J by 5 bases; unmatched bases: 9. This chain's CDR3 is CASSSVYRGDNEQFF. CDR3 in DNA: TGTGCCAGCAGCAGCGTCTATCGGGGGGACAATGAGCAGTTCTTC.

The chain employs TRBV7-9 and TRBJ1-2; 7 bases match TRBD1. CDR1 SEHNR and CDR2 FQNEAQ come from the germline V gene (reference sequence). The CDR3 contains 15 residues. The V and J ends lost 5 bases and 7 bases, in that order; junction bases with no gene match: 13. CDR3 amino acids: CASSPTGVGSGGYTF. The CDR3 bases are TGTGCCAGCAGCCCTACAGGGGTTGGTTCGGGTGGCTACACCTTC. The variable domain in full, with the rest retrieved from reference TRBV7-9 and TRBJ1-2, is DTGVSQNPRHKITKRGQNVTFRCDPISEHNRLYWYRQTLGQGPEFLTYFQNEAQLEKSRLLSDRFSAERPKGSFSTLEIQRTEQGDSAMYLCASSPTGVGSGGYTFGSGTRLTVV.